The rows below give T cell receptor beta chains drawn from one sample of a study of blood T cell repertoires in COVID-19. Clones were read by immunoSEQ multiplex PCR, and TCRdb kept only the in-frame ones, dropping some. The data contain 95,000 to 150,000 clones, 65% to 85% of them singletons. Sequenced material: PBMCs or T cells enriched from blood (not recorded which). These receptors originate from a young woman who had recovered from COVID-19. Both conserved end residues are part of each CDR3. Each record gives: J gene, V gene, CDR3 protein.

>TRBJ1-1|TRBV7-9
CASSPVLNTEAFF
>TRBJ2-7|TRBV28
CASSPRGSGRSSYEQYF
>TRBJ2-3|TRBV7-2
CASSLGFSADTQYF
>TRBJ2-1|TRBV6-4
CASSVTSGQTDEQFF
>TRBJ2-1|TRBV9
CASSPRGSPYNEQFF
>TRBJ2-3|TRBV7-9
CASTPGAPDTQYF
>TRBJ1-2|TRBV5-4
CASSLESVYGYTF
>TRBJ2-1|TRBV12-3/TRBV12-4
CASSSGSYNEQFF
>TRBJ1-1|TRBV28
CASSPASSGGPEAFF
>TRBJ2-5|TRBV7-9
CASSPARLVLETQYF
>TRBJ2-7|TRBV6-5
CASTQPGQGFYEQYF
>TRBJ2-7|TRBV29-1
CSVEDRASSYEQYF
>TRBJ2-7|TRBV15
CATSSGFGQSYEQYF
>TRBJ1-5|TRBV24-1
CATSDAGQFSNQPQHF
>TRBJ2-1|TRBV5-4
CASSLGLALSYNEQFF
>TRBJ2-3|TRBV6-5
CASSPAGLAGDTQYF
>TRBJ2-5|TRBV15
CATSRDGREETQYF
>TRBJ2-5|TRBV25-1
CASKLAGVKETQYF
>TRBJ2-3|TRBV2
CASRKTQGSTDTQYF
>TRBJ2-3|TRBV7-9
CASSFGLVSDTQYF
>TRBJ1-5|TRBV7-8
CASSLVGLNSNQPQHF
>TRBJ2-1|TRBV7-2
CASSLLAAEQFF
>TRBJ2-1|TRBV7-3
CASSLRGRRTSGRDEQFF
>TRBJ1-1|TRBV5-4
CASSLDRGFTAEAFF
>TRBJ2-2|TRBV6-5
CASISTSGSTGELFF
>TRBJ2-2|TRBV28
CASSLLGPGTGELFF
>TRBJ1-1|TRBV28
CASSLPTPQSKAFF
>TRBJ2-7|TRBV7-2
CASSLGLAYEQYF
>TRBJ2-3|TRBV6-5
CASCRDSPNFFTQYF
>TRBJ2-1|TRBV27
CASSSTYRGPSGNEQFF
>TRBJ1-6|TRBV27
CASSHQGTYNSPLHF
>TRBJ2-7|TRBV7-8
CASSLGGSDYEQYF